One sample yielded the 29 T cell receptor beta chains listed below, sequenced in a study of blood T cells in healthy people across ages. Through a sample-barcoded 5' primer and a J-beta primer mix, a second PCR was run for roughly 7 to 12 cycles. From the 5' RACE reads, TCRdb called clonotypes with MiXCR, one entry per CDR3 protein. The table records some 550,000 distinct CDR3 sequences, under 55% of them present only once. The sequenced sample consisted of blood. These receptors originate from a man at least 80 years old in good health.

The genes are TRBV15 and TRBJ1-6, with TRBD1 matching 8 bases. Germline V CDR1 and CDR2: LNHNV, YYDKDF (reference sequence). The CDR3 sequence is 14 residues long. The ends lost 3 bases at V and 7 bases at J; junction bases unmatched: 2. The CDR3 region is CATSRRQGNSPLHF. DNA for the CDR3: TGTGCCACCAGCAGGCGACAGGGGAATTCACCCCTCCACTTT.

The chain combines TRBV11-1 with TRBJ2-1; maybe TRBD2 (5 bases). Deletions cut 2 bases from V and 8 bases from J, with 10 bases between. This CDR3 spans 13 amino acids. Germline CDR1 reads SGHAT; CDR2 reads FQDESV (reference sequence). The CDR3 DNA is TGTGCCAGCAGCTTATCTGGGAGCTATGAGCAGTTCTTC. It encodes CASSLSGSYEQFF.

Points on this clonotype: One base away lies a much larger clone, so this may be a sequencing read error. The chain combines TRBV7-9 with TRBJ2-3, with TRBD2 identical over 12 bases. CDR1 and CDR2 from the germline V gene are SEHNR and FQNEAQ (reference sequence). CDR3 length: 15 residues. The CDR3 DNA follows: TGTGCCAGCAGCGTCCTAGCGGGAGGGCCAGATGCGCAGTATTTT. Its protein is CASSVLAGGPDAQYF.

The CDR3, as DNA: TGTGCCATCAGTGGCGGACTAGCGGGGGGCTCCTACGAGCAGTACTTC. Amino acids: CAISGGLAGGSYEQYF. The V call is TRBV10-3, the J call TRBJ2-7; 14 positions match TRBD2. The ends lost 4 bases at V and 0 bases at J; junction bases unmatched: 2. This CDR3 is built from 16 residues. Germline CDR1 ENHRY, CDR2 SYGVKD.

The J gene is TRBJ2-1, the V gene TRBV28; 9 bases agree with TRBD2. This CDR3 contains 14 residues. Germline V CDR1 and CDR2: MDHEN, SYDVKM. J gave up 13 bases and V 2 bases, and 9 bases lay outside the gene matches. The CDR3 spells CASSLAGGWSVQFF. DNA for the CDR3: TGTGCCAGCAGTTTAGCGGGAGGGTGGTCTGTACAGTTCTTC. The full variable domain, in which reference TRBV28 and TRBJ2-1 provide the parts outside the CDR3, is DVKVTQSSRYLVKRTGEKVFLECVQDMDHENMFWYRQDPGLGLRLIYFSYDVKMKEKGDIPEGYSVSREKKERFSLILESASTNQTSMYLCASSLAGGWSVQFFGPGTRLTVL.

This clonotype has only a few counts. The chain recombines TRBV27 with TRBJ2-3; 8 nucleotides agree with TRBD1. This CDR3 has 15 residues. Per the germline V gene, CDR1 is MNHEY and CDR2 is SMNVEV (reference sequence). Trimming removed 5 bases from V and 3 bases from J; junction bases left unmatched: 7. The CDR3 loop is CASSRVDRVTDTQYF. The CDR3 DNA reads as TGTGCCAGCAGTCGGGTGGACAGGGTAACAGATACGCAGTATTTT.

This clonotype was detected a few times. The rearrangement joins TRBV29-1 to TRBJ2-3; 7 nucleotides align to TRBD2. V shed 8 bases and J 6 bases; nucleotides not matched to a gene: 14. CDR3 length: 14 amino acids. Germline CDR1 reads SQVTM; CDR2 reads ANQGSEA. CDR3 in amino acids: CSSSSGRGWDTQYF. DNA for the CDR3: TGCAGCTCCTCTAGCGGTCGAGGGTGGGATACGCAGTATTTT.

This chain joins TRBV18 and TRBJ2-5; 10 nucleotides align to TRBD2. The J call may be mistaken, given a closer DNA end match to TRBJ2-1. CDR1 is KGHSH and CDR2 is LQKENI in the germline V gene. The CDR3 has 17 amino acids. As DNA, the CDR3 is TGTGCCAGCTCACCAAGGACTAGCGGACGAACTCAAGAGACCCAGTTCTTC. Encoded protein: CASSPRTSGRTQETQFF.

The chain recombines TRBV9 with TRBJ1-1; no clear D. The V gene lost 2 bases and the J gene lost 1 base, with 6 bases spanning the gap. This CDR3 is built from 13 residues. The germline gives CDR1 SGDLS, CDR2 YYNGEE. CDR3 sequence reads: CASSVSTNTEAFF. The DNA of the CDR3 is TGTGCCAGCAGCGTCAGCACGAACACTGAAGCTTTCTTT.

J is TRBJ1-2 and V is TRBV12-3 or TRBV12-4; 8 bases line up with TRBD1. V dropped 5 bases and J dropped 7; count of bases not matched to a gene: 6. This CDR3 comprises 13 residues. Written as DNA, the CDR3 is TGTGCCAGCAGTCGGACAGGGTTCTCTGGCTACACCTTC. This translates into CASSRTGFSGYTF.

The chain links TRBV6-2 or TRBV6-3 to TRBJ1-2; possibly TRBD1 for D (6 bases). This CDR3 has 16 amino acids. V lost 2 bases and J lost 2, with 15 bases in between. The germline V gene encodes CDR1 MNHEY and CDR2 SVGEGT. The CDR3 bases are TGTGCCAGCAGTTACCCGACAGGTCGATCGAACTATGGCTACACCTTC. This codes for CASSYPTGRSNYGYTF.

The chain combines TRBV7-9 with TRBJ2-3; D is perhaps TRBD2 (6 bases). Germline V gives CDR1 SEHNR, CDR2 FQNEAQ (reference sequence). V gave up 5 bases and J gave up 2 bases, with 14 bases separating them. The CDR3 covers 15 residues. The CDR3 loop is CASSARGSPTDTQYF. Here the CDR3 DNA reads TGTGCCAGCAGCGCGCGGGGCTCCCCCACAGATACGCAGTATTTT.

The genes are TRBV27 and TRBJ2-7; 9 nucleotides agree with TRBD2. From germline, CDR1 is MNHEY and CDR2 SMNVEV (reference sequence). V lost 5 bases to trimming and J lost 6 bases; unmatched junction nucleotides: 8. The CDR3 totals 14 residues. CDR3 sequence (DNA): TGTGCCAGCAGTAGGGCGGGGGGGACCTTCGAGCAGTACTTC. Translated: CASSRAGGTFEQYF.

The chain carries TRBV29-1 and TRBJ2-5; D uncertain. CDR3 length: 11 amino acids. Trimming cost V 4 bases and J 2 bases, with 5 bases left between them. The germline V gene has CDR1 SQVTM and CDR2 ANQGSEA. The CDR3 sequence is CSVGLQETQYF. Here the CDR3 DNA reads TGCAGCGTTGGGCTACAAGAGACCCAGTACTTC.

The chain is built from TRBV10-3 and TRBJ2-7, with D perhaps assigned TRBD1 or TRBD2 (5 bases each). CDR1 is ENHRY, CDR2 SYGVKD, per germline. This CDR3 spans 11 amino acids. V was trimmed by 8 bases and J by 0 bases, leaving 5 bases between them. Here the CDR3 DNA reads TGTGCCATCGGGGGCTCCTACGAGCAGTACTTC. This translates into CAIGGSYEQYF.

This clonotype was detected once. The V and J genes are TRBV20-1 and TRBJ2-5; 15 bases align to TRBD2. J was trimmed by 11 bases and V by 5 bases; bases with no gene match: 15. CDR1 and CDR2 (germline): DFQATT, SNEGSKA (reference sequence). The CDR3 consists of 16 residues. CDR3 residues: CSAAGLAGGTHNEQYF. CDR3 DNA sequence: TGCAGTGCTGCCGGACTAGCGGGGGGGACGCACAATGAGCAGTACTTC.

This chain uses TRBV21-1 with TRBJ1-1; TRBD1 was called by the table and not checked on the DNA. TRBV21-1 is noted as a pseudogene. The CDR3 is 19 amino acids. The DNA for the CDR3 is TGTGCCAGCAGAAAAAGGAGGGGACGGGGCCGAAATGTGAACACTGAAGCTTTCTTT. Amino acid sequence: CASRKRRGRGRNVNTEAFF.

This clonotype was seen once. This sequence joins TRBV12-3 or TRBV12-4 and TRBJ2-3; 7 nucleotides line up with TRBD2. The CDR3 is 12 residues long. Trimming cost V 9 bases and J 3 bases; bases outside gene matches: 3. The CDR3 spells CASAGGTDTQYF. For the CDR3, the DNA is TGTGCCAGTGCCGGGGGGACAGATACGCAGTATTTT.

The chain carries TRBV28 and TRBJ2-7; D is uncertain. Trimming took off 6 bases at V and 0 bases at J, with 9 bases between the two ends. Per the germline V gene, CDR1 is MDHEN and CDR2 is SYDVKM. This CDR3 is 13 amino acids long. Written as DNA, the CDR3 is TGTGCCAGCAGAGATTCCCACTCCTACGAGCAGTACTTC. Residues: CASRDSHSYEQYF.

The rearrangement links TRBV7-9 to TRBJ2-7; D possibly corresponds to TRBD2 (6 bases). This CDR3 has 14 amino acids. The V end was cut by 7 bases, the J end by 4 bases, with 17 bases between. Per germline, CDR1 SEHNR and CDR2 FQNEAQ (reference sequence). CDR3: CASNQAGGGYEQYF. The CDR3 coding sequence is TGTGCCAGCAACCAAGCGGGTGGGGGGTACGAGCAGTACTTC. The full variable domain, its missing parts supplied by reference TRBV7-9 and TRBJ2-7, is DTGVSQNPRHKITKRGQNVTFRCDPISEHNRLYWYRQTLGQGPEFLTYFQNEAQLEKSRLLSDRFSAERPKGSFSTLEIQRTEQGDSAMYLCASNQAGGGYEQYFGPGTRLTVT.

The J gene is TRBJ2-1, the V gene TRBV6-6; D is perhaps TRBD1 (6 bases). The CDR3 consists of 17 residues. CDR1 is MNHNY, CDR2 SVGAGI, per germline (reference sequence). Trimming cost V 2 bases and J 3 bases, with 17 bases left between them. CDR3 nucleotide sequence: TGTGCCAGCAGTTACGGCTTCGACAGGCGAGACTACAATGAGCAGTTCTTC. Protein sequence: CASSYGFDRRDYNEQFF.

Ten or more counts support this clonotype. The rearrangement uses TRBV3-1 and TRBJ1-2; D remains ambiguous. The CDR3 runs 15 residues. From germline, CDR1 is LGHDT and CDR2 YNNKEL (reference sequence). V lost 3 bases and J lost 5, with 16 bases in between. The CDR3 region is CASSQDVAREYGYTF. The CDR3 DNA reads TGTGCCAGCAGCCAGGACGTCGCTCGAGAGTATGGCTACACCTTC. The full variable domain, completed using reference TRBV3-1 and TRBJ1-2, is DTAVSQTPKYLVTQMGNDKSIKCEQNLGHDTMYWYKQDSKKFLKIMFSYNNKELIINETVPNRFSPKSPDKAHLNLHINSLELGDSAVYFCASSQDVAREYGYTFGSGTRLTVV.

As DNA, the CDR3 is TGTGCCAGCAGCCAAGATCTCCCATACGAGCAGTACTTC. Its translation: CASSQDLPYEQYF. This rearrangement joins TRBV4-2 to TRBJ2-5; the D is unclear. The end of the DNA aligns better with TRBJ2-7, so the J call may be wrong. The V gene's germline CDR1 is LGHNA and CDR2 YNFKEQ. The CDR3 has 13 amino acids.

There are many counts of this clonotype. The chain carries TRBV9 and TRBJ2-7; weak D call: TRBD2 (6 bases). V lost 4 bases to trimming and J lost 3 bases, with 14 bases between them. Germline V CDR1 and CDR2: SGDLS, YYNGEE. The CDR3 is made up of 14 amino acids. The CDR3 loop reads CASSPRSGHYEQYF. The CDR3 DNA sequence: TGTGCCAGCAGCCCCCGGAGCGGGCACTACGAGCAGTACTTC.

Comment on this clonotype: One end of the junction is discordant with germline, which a read error may explain. This chain joins TRBV29-1 and TRBJ2-1, with D possibly called TRBD1 or TRBD2 (6 bases each). From germline, CDR1 is SQVTM and CDR2 ANQGSEA. The CDR3 extends over 16 amino acids. The CDR3 protein is CSATTRGPTSYSEQFF. The CDR3 coding sequence is TGCAGCGCAACCACCCGGGGGCCGACCTCCTACAGTGAGCAGTTCTTC.

The rearrangement links TRBV24-1 to TRBJ2-5; no reliable D call. V was clipped by 4 bases and J by 7 bases, with 12 bases between them. Germline lookup yields CDR1 KGHDR and CDR2 SFDVKD. The CDR3 consists of 13 residues. The chain's CDR3 is CATSESNMGTQYF. For the CDR3, the DNA is TGTGCCACCAGTGAGTCTAACATGGGGACCCAGTACTTC.

This chain uses TRBV6-1 with TRBJ1-6; D ambiguous. V was cut by 2 bases and J by 0 bases, with 11 bases left in between. The CDR3 loop spans 17 amino acids. From germline, CDR1 is MNHNS and CDR2 SASEGT. The CDR3 DNA reads as TGTGCCAGCAGTGAACCCCGCTTAAGCTCCTATAATTCACCCCTCCACTTT. The encoded protein is CASSEPRLSSYNSPLHF.

The rearrangement links TRBV5-1 to TRBJ1-2; 9 bases align to TRBD1. The CDR3 has 15 residues. V was clipped by 3 bases and J by 4 bases; unmatched bases: 7. CDR1 is SGHRS and CDR2 is YFSETQ in the germline V gene. CDR3 region: CASSSTGGLGYGYTF. The CDR3 nucleotides read TGCGCCAGCAGCTCCACAGGGGGCCTCGGCTATGGCTACACCTTC.

The V gene is TRBV9, the J gene TRBJ2-7; 11 bases are shared with TRBD2. Germline values: CDR1 SGDLS, CDR2 YYNGEE. CDR3 length: 15 residues. V trimming: 3 bases; J trimming: 7 bases; junction bases outside the gene matches: 9. The DNA of the CDR3 is TGTGCCAGCAGCGAACTAGCGGGAGTCTACACTGAGCAGTACTTC. Protein: CASSELAGVYTEQYF.